Listed here is a single TCR beta chain. Measured with immunoSEQ multiplex PCR; TCRdb has only the in-frame clones, and not every one. The sample shows approximately 220,000 clones, 75% to 90% of them seen only once. The ends lost 0 bases at V and 2 bases at J; junction bases unmatched: 4. There are 16 residues in the CDR3. Germline-derived CDR1 and CDR2 are SGHAT and FQNNGV. The data were obtained in a study of cytomegalovirus exposure and HLA in healthy donors. The sequenced sample was PBMCs. The sequence was collected from a woman between 25 and 40 years old in good health and CMV-seropositive. The rearrangement links TRBV11-2 to TRBJ2-7, with 10 positions matching TRBD2. In DNA form, the CDR3 reads TGTGCCAGCAGCTTAGAAGCGGGAGGGGTAACCTACGAGCAGTACTTC. The encoded protein is CASSLEAGGVTYEQYF.